This T cell receptor (beta chain) was retrieved from a study of metastatic and nonmetastatic thyroid tumors. All patients were untreated before thyroid surgery. The CDR3 length is 15 residues. CDR1 and CDR2 (germline): SGHDT, YYEEEE. Using MiXCR, TCRdb reanalyzed the PCR reads. The table lists around 37,000 clones, around 24% of them singletons. This clone has at least ten counts. Sequence at one end of the junction differs from germline and may be a read error. Material: tumor tissue. This chain links TRBV5-6 with TRBJ2-1, with 11 nucleotides matching TRBD2. This receptor was obtained from a female donor with papillary thyroid cancer or a benign thyroid nodule (not recorded which). Some clones in this sample may be carry-over from other donors' samples. The chain's CDR3 is CATSLIAGGPNEQFF. CDR3 nucleotides: TGTGCCACCAGCCTGATAGCGGGAGGGCCAAATGAGCAGTTCTTC.